The T cell receptor (beta chain) described here comes from a study of T cells after posttransplantation cyclophosphamide. Study conclusions and caveats: Donor CD8+ memory clones often dominated recipient blood repertoires at later times. TRB overlap between skin or GI tissue T cells and blood was limited.

With 1 base removed from V and 3 bases from J, the gap between germline ends came to 11 bases. The CDR3 totals 14 residues. Germline V gene sequence: CDR1 SGHRS, CDR2 YFSETQ. This clone was detected ten times or more. The antigen remains unidentified. Clones were read by immunoSEQ multiplex PCR, and TCRdb kept only the in-frame ones, dropping some. The repertoire consists of under 50,000 clones, none detected only once. On the day of bone marrow donation, the related graft donor provided peripheral blood. The sequenced material came from PBMCs. The clonotype originates from a woman aged 45-60 years in good health and a related stem cell transplant donor. The J gene is TRBJ2-7, the V gene TRBV5-1, with D uncertain. For the CDR3, the DNA is TGCGCCAGCAGCTTGAATGCACAGATCTACGAGCAGTACTTC. As protein: CASSLNAQIYEQYF. Full variable domain (remainder filled in from reference TRBV5-1 and TRBJ2-7): KAGVTQTPRYLIKTRGQQVTLSCSPISGHRSVSWYQQTPGQGLQFLFEYFSETQRNKGNFPGRFSGRQFSNSRSEMNVSTLELGDSALYLCASSLNAQIYEQYFGPGTRLTVT.